Below, 9 T cell receptor beta chains from the same sample are listed, as sequenced in a study of T-cell reconstitution after alpha-beta-depleted transplantation in children. The library targeted TCRbeta and was prepared with unique molecular identifiers. From the PCR reads, TCRdb called clonotypes with MiXCR, one entry per CDR3 protein. The top ten clones hold less than 4% of a sample with about 540,000 distinct CDR3 sequences, about 17% of them seen once. The material sequenced was PBMCs from the stem cell graft donor, taken from the stem cell graft. All receptors derive from a human donor who donated a stem cell graft to a child with acute lymphoblastic leukemia.

This clonotype was counted only a few times. The V call is TRBV27, the J call TRBJ1-1, with TRBD1 matching over 8 bases. Germline CDR1 and CDR2: MNHEY and SMNVEV (reference sequence). V trimming: 7 bases; J trimming: 4 bases; junction bases outside the gene matches: 5. The CDR3 extends over 13 amino acids. The CDR3 coding sequence is TGTGCCAGCACGACCGACAGGGGCACTGAAGCTTTCTTT. Amino acid sequence: CASTTDRGTEAFF.

The chain has TRBV2 and TRBJ1-1, with a possible D match to TRBD1 (6 bases). The length of the CDR3 is 11 residues. V was cut by 10 bases and J by 2 bases, with 8 bases left in between. The germline V gene encodes CDR1 SNHLY and CDR2 FYNNEI. CDR3 amino acids: CAIQGNTEAFF. Written as DNA, the CDR3 is TGTGCCATACAGGGAAACACTGAAGCTTTCTTT. Combining the CDR3 with reference TRBV2 and TRBJ1-1 gives the whole variable domain EPEVTQTPSHQVTQMGQEVILRCVPISNHLYFYWYRQILGQKVEFLVSFYNNEISEKSEIFDDQFSVERPDGSNFTLKIRSTKLEDSAMYFCAIQGNTEAFFGQGTRLTVV.

The rearrangement links TRBV4-2 to TRBJ2-7; D remains ambiguous. Germline loops: CDR1 LGHNA, CDR2 YNFKEQ. CDR3 size: 17 residues. V lost 0 bases and J 7 bases, leaving 22 bases between the germline ends. The CDR3 protein is CASSQDSGSRPSGEQYF. DNA of the CDR3: TGTGCCAGCAGCCAAGATAGTGGCAGCCGACCCTCTGGGGAGCAGTACTTC.

V gene TRBV12-3 or TRBV12-4 combines with J gene TRBJ2-3, with 7 bases matching TRBD2. The CDR3 is made up of 16 amino acids. Losses at the gene ends were 5 bases for V and 2 bases for J; bases not matched to a gene: 10. The CDR3 bases are TGTGCCAGCAGTGGCCGGGACTATCACGACACAGATACGCAGTATTTT. Protein product: CASSGRDYHDTDTQYF.

This clonotype showed up many times. A single base separates this from a much larger clone, so it may be a read error. This rearrangement joins TRBV5-1 to TRBJ2-7; no firm D call. The CDR3 length is 13 residues. Germline lookup yields CDR1 SGHRS and CDR2 YFSETQ. In DNA, the CDR3 is TGTGCCAGCAGTTTTGACGGCTCCTACGAGCAGTACTTC. Translation: CASSFDGSYEQYF.

This clonotype has more than one count but fewer than ten. The genes are TRBV10-2 and TRBJ2-2, with D possibly being TRBD2 (7 bases). Germline loops: CDR1 WSHSY, CDR2 SAAADI. V lost 2 bases to trimming and J lost 0 bases, with 13 bases between them. This CDR3 has 17 amino acids. CDR3 amino acids: CASSEIGGGANTGELFF. Written as DNA, the CDR3 is TGCGCCAGCAGTGAGATAGGGGGAGGGGCGAACACCGGGGAGCTGTTTTTT.

The chain uses TRBV11-2 and TRBJ2-5; D gene ambiguous. This CDR3 has 14 amino acids. The V gene lost 0 bases and the J gene lost 1 base, with 6 bases spanning the gap. Germline V gives CDR1 SGHAT, CDR2 FQNNGV. CDR3 coding DNA: TGTGCCAGCAGCTTAGACAGATTCCAAGAGACCCAGTACTTC. It yields the protein CASSLDRFQETQYF.

This rearrangement joins TRBV7-6 to TRBJ2-3; 9 nucleotides match TRBD2. Unmatched junction bases numbered 6, after V lost 5 bases and J lost 0 bases. Germline assignment: CDR1 SGHVS and CDR2 FNYEAQ. This CDR3 comprises 16 residues. The DNA of the CDR3 is TGTGCCAGCAGCGCGATAGCGGGAGCTAGCACAGATACGCAGTATTTT. As protein: CASSAIAGASTDTQYF. The variable domain in full, with the rest retrieved from reference TRBV7-6 and TRBJ2-3, is GAGVSQSPRYKVTKRGQDVALRCDPISGHVSLYWYRQALGQGPEFLTYFNYEAQQDKSGLPNDRFSAERPEGSISTLTIQRTEQRDSAMYRCASSAIAGASTDTQYFGPGTRLTVL.

The chain recombines TRBV5-5 with TRBJ2-7; 7 bases line up with TRBD1. With 3 bases clipped from V and 1 base from J, the junction kept 4 bases outside the gene matches. From germline, CDR1 is SGHKS and CDR2 YYEKEE (reference sequence). This CDR3 is built from 14 residues. As DNA, the CDR3 is TGTGCCAGCAGCTGGGACAGCCCTTCCTACGAGCAGTACTTC. Its protein product is CASSWDSPSYEQYF.